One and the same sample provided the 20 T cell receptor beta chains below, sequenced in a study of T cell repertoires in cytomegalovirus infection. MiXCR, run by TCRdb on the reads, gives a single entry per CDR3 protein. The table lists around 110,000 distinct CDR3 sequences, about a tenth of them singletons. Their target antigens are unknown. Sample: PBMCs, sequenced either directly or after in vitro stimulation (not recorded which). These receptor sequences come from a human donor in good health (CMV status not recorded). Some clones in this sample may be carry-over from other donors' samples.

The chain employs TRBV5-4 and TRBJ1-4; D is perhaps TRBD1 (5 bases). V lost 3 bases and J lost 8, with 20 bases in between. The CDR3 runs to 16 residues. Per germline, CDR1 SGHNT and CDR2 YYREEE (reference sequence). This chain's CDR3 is CASSSGSIQGNEKLFF. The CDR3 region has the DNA TGTGCCAGCAGCTCTGGGAGTATTCAGGGTAACGAAAAACTGTTTTTT.

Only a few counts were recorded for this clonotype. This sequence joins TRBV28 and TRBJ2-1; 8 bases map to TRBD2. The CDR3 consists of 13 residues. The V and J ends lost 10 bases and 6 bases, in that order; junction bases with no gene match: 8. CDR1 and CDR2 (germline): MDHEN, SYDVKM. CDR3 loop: CATGGAWANEQFF. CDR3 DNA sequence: TGTGCCACCGGGGGGGCGTGGGCCAATGAGCAGTTCTTC.

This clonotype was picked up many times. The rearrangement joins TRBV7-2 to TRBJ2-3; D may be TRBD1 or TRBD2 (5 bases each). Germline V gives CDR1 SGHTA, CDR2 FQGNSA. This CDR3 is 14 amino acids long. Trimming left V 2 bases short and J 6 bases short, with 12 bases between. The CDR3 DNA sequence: TGTGCCAGCAGCTTAAACCAGGGAGCGGATACGCAGTATTTT. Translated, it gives CASSLNQGADTQYF.

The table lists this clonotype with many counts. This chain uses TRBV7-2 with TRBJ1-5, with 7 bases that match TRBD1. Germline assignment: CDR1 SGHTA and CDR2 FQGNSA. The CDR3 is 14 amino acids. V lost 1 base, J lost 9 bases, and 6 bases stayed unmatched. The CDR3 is CASSLGGGRGPQHF. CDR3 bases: TGTGCCAGCAGCTTAGGAGGGGGCAGGGGGCCCCAGCATTTT.

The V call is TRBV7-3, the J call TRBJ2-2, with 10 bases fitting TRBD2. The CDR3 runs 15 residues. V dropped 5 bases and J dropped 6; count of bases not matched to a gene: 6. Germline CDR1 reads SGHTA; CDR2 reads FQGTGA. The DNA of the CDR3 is TGTGCCAGCAGCCCATCGGGGACTAGCGCCGGGGAGCTGTTTTTT. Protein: CASSPSGTSAGELFF.

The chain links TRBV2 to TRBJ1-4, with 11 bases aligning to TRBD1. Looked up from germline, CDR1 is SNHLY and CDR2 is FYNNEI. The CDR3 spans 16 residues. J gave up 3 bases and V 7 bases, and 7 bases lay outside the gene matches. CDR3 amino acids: CASTRTGGVSNEKLFF. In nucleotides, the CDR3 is TGTGCCAGCACTCGGACAGGGGGCGTCTCTAATGAAAAACTGTTTTTT.

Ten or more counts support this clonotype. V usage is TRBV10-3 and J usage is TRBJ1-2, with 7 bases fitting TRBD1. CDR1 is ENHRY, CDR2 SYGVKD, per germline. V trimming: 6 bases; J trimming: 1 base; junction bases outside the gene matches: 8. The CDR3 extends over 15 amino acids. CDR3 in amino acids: CAIRGSDRDNYGYTF. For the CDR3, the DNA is TGTGCCATCAGAGGGAGTGACAGGGATAACTATGGCTACACCTTC.

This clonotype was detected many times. DNA for the CDR3: TGTGCCAGTAGCATCAGCAGGGCTGAGACCCAGTACTTC. Translated: CASSISRAETQYF. The J gene is TRBJ2-5, the V gene TRBV19, with a weak D call TRBD1 (5 bases). V was cut by 6 bases and J by 5 bases, with 13 bases left in between. CDR3 size: 13 residues. Germline V CDR1 and CDR2: LNHDA, SQIVND (reference sequence).

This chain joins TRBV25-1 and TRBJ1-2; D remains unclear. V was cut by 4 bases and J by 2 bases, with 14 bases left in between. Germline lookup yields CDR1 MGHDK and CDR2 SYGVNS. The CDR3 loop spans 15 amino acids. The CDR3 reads CASSGPPSINYGYTF. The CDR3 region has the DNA TGTGCCAGCAGTGGACCCCCTTCCATCAACTATGGCTACACCTTC.

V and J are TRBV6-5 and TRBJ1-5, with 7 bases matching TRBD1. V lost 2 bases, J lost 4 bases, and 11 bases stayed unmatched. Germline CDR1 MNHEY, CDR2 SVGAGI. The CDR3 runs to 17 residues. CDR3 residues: CASSYPVRAGGNQPQHF. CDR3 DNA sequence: TGTGCCAGCAGTTACCCTGTGAGGGCAGGGGGGAATCAGCCCCAGCATTTT.

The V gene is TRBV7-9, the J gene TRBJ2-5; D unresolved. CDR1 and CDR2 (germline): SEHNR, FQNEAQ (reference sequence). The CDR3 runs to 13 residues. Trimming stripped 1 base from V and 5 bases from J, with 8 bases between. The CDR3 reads CASSLGAPETQYF. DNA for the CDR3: TGTGCCAGCAGCTTAGGGGCGCCGGAGACCCAGTACTTC.

CDR3 DNA sequence: TGTGCCAGCAGCCAAGAAGGCGTCTCCTACGAGCAGTACGTC. Its translation is CASSQEGVSYEQYV. The V gene is TRBV14, the J gene TRBJ2-7; D is uncertain. The CDR3 has 14 residues. The germline V and J ends were trimmed by 0 bases and 0 bases, with 6 bases remaining between them. Germline V gene lookup returns CDR1 SGHDN and CDR2 FVKESK.

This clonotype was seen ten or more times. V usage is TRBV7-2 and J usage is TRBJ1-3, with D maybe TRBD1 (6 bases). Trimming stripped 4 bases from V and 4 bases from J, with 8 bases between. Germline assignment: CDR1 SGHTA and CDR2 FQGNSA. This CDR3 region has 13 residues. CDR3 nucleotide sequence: TGTGCCAGCAGCTGGGGGACAGGAAACACCATATATTTT. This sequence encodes CASSWGTGNTIYF.

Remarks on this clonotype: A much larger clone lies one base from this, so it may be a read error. The CDR3 sequence: CASSYGTGGSEKPFF. In DNA, the CDR3 is TGTGCCAGCAGCTACGGGACAGGGGGGAGCGAAAAACCGTTTTTT. The chain has TRBV7-6 and TRBJ1-4, with 11 positions matching TRBD1. The CDR3 runs to 15 residues. CDR1 SGHVS and CDR2 FNYEAQ come from the germline V gene.

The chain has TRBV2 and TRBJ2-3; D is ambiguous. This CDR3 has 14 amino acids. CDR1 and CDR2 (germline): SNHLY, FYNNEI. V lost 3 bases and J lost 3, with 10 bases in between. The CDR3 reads CASSDMAETDTQYF. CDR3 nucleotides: TGTGCCAGCAGTGATATGGCGGAGACAGATACGCAGTATTTT.

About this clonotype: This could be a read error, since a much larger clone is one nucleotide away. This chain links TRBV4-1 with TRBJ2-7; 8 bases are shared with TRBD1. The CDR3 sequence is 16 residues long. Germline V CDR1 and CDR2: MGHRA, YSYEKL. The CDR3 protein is CACSQAVTGALREQYF. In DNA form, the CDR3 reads TGCGCCTGCAGCCAAGCCGTGACAGGGGCGCTTCGGGAGCAGTACTTC.

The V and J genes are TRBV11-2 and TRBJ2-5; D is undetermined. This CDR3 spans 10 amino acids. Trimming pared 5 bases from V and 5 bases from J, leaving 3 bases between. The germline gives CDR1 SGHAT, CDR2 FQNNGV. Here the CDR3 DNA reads TGTGCCAGCAGCCATGAGACCCAGTACTTC. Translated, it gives CASSHETQYF.

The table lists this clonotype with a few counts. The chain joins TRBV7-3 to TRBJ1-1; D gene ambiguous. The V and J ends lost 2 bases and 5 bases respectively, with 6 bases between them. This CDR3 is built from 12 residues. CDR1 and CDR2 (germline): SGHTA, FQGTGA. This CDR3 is CASSLAGTEAFF. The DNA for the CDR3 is TGTGCCAGCAGCTTAGCTGGAACTGAAGCTTTCTTT.

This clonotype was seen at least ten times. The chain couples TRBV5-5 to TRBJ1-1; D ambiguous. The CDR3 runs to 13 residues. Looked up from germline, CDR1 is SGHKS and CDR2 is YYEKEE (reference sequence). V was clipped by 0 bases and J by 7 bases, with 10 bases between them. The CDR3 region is CASSLGGRIEAFF. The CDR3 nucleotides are TGTGCCAGCAGCTTGGGCGGACGGATTGAAGCTTTCTTT.

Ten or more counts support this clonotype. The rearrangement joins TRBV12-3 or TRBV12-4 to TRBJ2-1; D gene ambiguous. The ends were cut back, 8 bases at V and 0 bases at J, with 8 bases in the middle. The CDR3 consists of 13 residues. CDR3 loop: CASSPPSYNEQFF. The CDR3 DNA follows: TGTGCCAGCTCTCCCCCCTCCTACAATGAGCAGTTCTTC.